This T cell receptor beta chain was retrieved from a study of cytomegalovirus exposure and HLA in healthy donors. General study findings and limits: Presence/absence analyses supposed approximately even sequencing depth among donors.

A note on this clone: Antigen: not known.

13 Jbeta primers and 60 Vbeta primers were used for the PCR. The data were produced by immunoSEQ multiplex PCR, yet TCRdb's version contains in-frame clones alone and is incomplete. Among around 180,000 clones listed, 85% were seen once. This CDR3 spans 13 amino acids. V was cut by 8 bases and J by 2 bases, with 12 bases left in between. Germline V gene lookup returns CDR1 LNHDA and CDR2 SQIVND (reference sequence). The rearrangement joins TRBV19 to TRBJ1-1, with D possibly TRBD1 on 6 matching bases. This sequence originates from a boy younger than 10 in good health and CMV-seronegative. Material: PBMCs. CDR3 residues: CASSETGNTEAFF. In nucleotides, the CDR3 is TGTGCCAGTTCCGAGACAGGTAACACTGAAGCTTTCTTT. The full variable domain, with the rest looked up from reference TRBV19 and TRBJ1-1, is DGGITQSPKYLFRKEGQNVTLSCEQNLNHDAMYWYRQDPGQGLRLIYYSQIVNDFQKGDIAEGYSVSREKKESFPLTVTSAQKNPTAFYLCASSETGNTEAFFGQGTRLTVV.